The clone carrying this TCR beta chain was recorded a few times. Its antigen is as yet unknown. This sample was taken from a study of CD8 T cells in ankylosing spondylitis. Whole-study results and caveats: One TCR beta motif, made up of roughly eight highly homologous variants, appeared characteristic of ankylosing spondylitis blood. In peripheral blood, disease-linked CD8+ clones occurred at relatively low frequencies.

Quantitative barcoded 5'-RACE was used to prepare TCR beta libraries. From the 5' RACE reads, TCRdb called clonotypes with MiXCR, one entry per CDR3 protein. The table lists 200,000 to 250,000 distinct CDR3 sequences, about 18% of them singletons. There are 12 residues in the CDR3. Germline-derived CDR1 and CDR2 are SEHNR and FQNEAQ (reference sequence). V gave up 5 bases and J gave up 8 bases, with 12 bases separating them. The V call is TRBV7-9, the J call TRBJ1-1; D may be TRBD1 (5 bases). This TCR derives from a male donor with ankylosing spondylitis. Sample: blood, either unsorted or a sorted T cell fraction (not recorded which). The CDR3 DNA reads TGTGCCAGCAGCGAGGGGCCGCAAGAAGCTTTCTTT. Translated: CASSEGPQEAFF.